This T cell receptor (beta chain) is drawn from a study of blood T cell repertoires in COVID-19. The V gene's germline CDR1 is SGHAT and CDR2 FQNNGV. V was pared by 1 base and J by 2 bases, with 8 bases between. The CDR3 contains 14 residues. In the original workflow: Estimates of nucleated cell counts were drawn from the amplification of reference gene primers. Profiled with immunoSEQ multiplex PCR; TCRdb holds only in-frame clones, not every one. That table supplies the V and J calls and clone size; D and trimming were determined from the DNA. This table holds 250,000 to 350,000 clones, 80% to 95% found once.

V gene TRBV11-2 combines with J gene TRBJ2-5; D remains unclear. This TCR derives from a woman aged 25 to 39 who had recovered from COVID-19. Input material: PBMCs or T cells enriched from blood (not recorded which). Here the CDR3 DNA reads TGTGCCAGCAGCTTAGCAATGTCACAAGAGACCCAGTACTTC. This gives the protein CASSLAMSQETQYF.